The clone carrying this TCR beta chain was observed at least ten times. As yet, its antigen is unknown. Germline trimming cut 4 bases from V and 5 bases from J; bases unmatched to any gene: 5. Germline assignment: CDR1 SNHLY and CDR2 FYNNEI. The CDR3 runs to 14 residues. These data originate in a study of regulatory T cells in long-lasting Graves disease. Study-wide findings and caveats: When disease was persistent, TRBV28, TRBJ1-2 and TRBJ2-5 were the favored segments.

Libraries of TCR beta came from iRepertoire HTBI primers plus Arm-PCR of CDR3 regions. Each CDR3 protein gets one entry after TCRdb re-called the multiplex PCR reads with MiXCR. The data show about 520,000 distinct CDR3 sequences, around 11% seen once. The time point is: newly diagnosed GD, antithyroid drugs for less than 3 months. The authors made the TCR library using RNA they extracted from PBMCs. These same records also appear under a second study, on T cells in Graves' hyperthyroidism and ophthalmopathy.

The chain combines TRBV2 with TRBJ2-7, with 10 positions matching TRBD2. This clonotype was obtained from a young woman with Graves disease. Sequencing was performed on peripheral blood mononuclear cells (PBMCs), taken at new diagnosis, from a patient treated with antithyroid drugs. The DNA for the CDR3 is TGTGCCAGCAGTGGAGCGGGAGGGAGCCACGAGCAGTACTTC. As protein: CASSGAGGSHEQYF.